Each of the 23 T cell receptor beta chains below was sequenced from the same sample in a study of control samples from healthy donors and cancer patients. TCRdb keeps only in-frame clones here, not all; method: immunoSEQ multiplex PCR. The data contain around 82,000 clones, 89% of them singletons. The sample taken for sequencing was blood. These TCRs come from a man aged 50 to 59 in good health.

In its sample, this clone was seen a few times. The chain has TRBV4-2 and TRBJ2-3; the D is unclear. The CDR3 has 14 residues. V was clipped by 5 bases and J by 3 bases, with 12 bases between them. Per the germline V gene, CDR1 is LGHNA and CDR2 is YNFKEQ. The CDR3 region is CASSYSASTDTQYF. The CDR3 DNA reads as TGTGCCAGCAGCTATTCAGCGAGTACAGATACGCAGTATTTT.

The rearrangement joins TRBV2 to TRBJ1-2; D might be TRBD1 (5 bases). The V end lost 7 bases, the J end lost 8 bases, and 17 bases lay between the germline ends. There are 13 residues in the CDR3. Germline CDR1 and CDR2: SNHLY and FYNNEI. CDR3 in DNA: TGTGCCAGCACCCAGGGTACCTCGAAAGGCTACACCTTC. Residues: CASTQGTSKGYTF.

In its sample, this clone was seen once. The gene calls are TRBV4-1 and TRBJ1-2, with D perhaps TRBD1 (5 bases). The CDR3 length is 16 residues. Trimming stripped 0 bases from V and 4 bases from J, with 15 bases between. The germline V gene encodes CDR1 MGHRA and CDR2 YSYEKL. The CDR3 here is CASSQEIRGGSYGYTF. The CDR3 DNA follows: TGCGCCAGCAGCCAAGAAATTCGGGGGGGAAGCTATGGCTACACCTTC.

This clone was found a few times. The chain couples TRBV7-2 to TRBJ1-5, with TRBD1 identical over 7 bases. The germline V gene encodes CDR1 SGHTA and CDR2 FQGNSA. With V trimmed by 4 bases and J by 6 bases, 6 bases remained unmatched. This CDR3 spans 14 amino acids. The CDR3 DNA reads TGTGCCAGCAGCTCGGAGGGGGCCTCTCAGCCCCAGCATTTT. Translated: CASSSEGASQPQHF.

The chain is built from TRBV30 and TRBJ2-5, with D uncertain. V gave up 3 bases and J gave up 3 bases, with 8 bases separating them. This CDR3 comprises 12 residues. The germline V gene encodes CDR1 GTSNPN and CDR2 SVGIG (reference sequence). The CDR3 protein is CAWRGQKETQYF. The DNA of the CDR3 is TGTGCCTGGAGAGGGCAGAAAGAGACCCAGTACTTC. Full variable domain (remainder filled in from reference TRBV30 and TRBJ2-5): SQTIHQWPATLVQPVGSPLSLECTVEGTSNPNLYWYRQAAGRGLQLLFYSVGIGQISSEVPQNLSASRPQDRQFILSSKKLLLSDSGFYLCAWRGQKETQYFGPGTRLLVL.

This rearrangement joins TRBV11-2 to TRBJ2-1; a weak D match, TRBD2 (6 bases). The CDR3 runs to 13 residues. Deletions cut 3 bases from V and 7 bases from J, with 10 bases between. The germline V gene encodes CDR1 SGHAT and CDR2 FQNNGV. The CDR3 spells CASSFTSLNEQFF. CDR3 DNA sequence: TGTGCCAGCAGCTTCACTAGCTTGAATGAGCAGTTCTTC.

The chain joins TRBV7-2 to TRBJ1-2; 7 bases fit TRBD1. This CDR3 has 15 amino acids. The V gene end was trimmed by 0 bases and the J gene end by 7 bases; junction bases not matched to a gene: 8. CDR1 is SGHTA and CDR2 is FQGNSA in the germline V gene. CDR3 nucleotide sequence: TGTGCCAGCAGCTTAGCTCTTCCAGGGGGTTTTGGCTACACCTTC. Residues: CASSLALPGGFGYTF.

V and J are TRBV10-3 and TRBJ1-1; the D gene is possibly TRBD1 (5 bases). The CDR3 loop spans 14 amino acids. The V gene's germline CDR1 is ENHRY and CDR2 SYGVKD. The germline V and J ends were trimmed by 0 bases and 3 bases, with 8 bases remaining between them. The chain's CDR3 is CAISESRGDTEAFF. As DNA, the CDR3 is TGTGCCATCAGTGAGTCTAGAGGGGACACTGAAGCTTTCTTT.

The V call is TRBV6-4, the J call TRBJ1-1; D possibly corresponds to TRBD1 (5 bases). Trimming shortened V by 3 bases and J by 4 bases, and 12 bases separated the two germline ends. Germline lookup yields CDR1 MRHNA and CDR2 SNTAGT. CDR3 length equals 14 residues. The CDR3 DNA reads as TGTGCCAGCAGTGATGGGCAGGGTGGCACTGAAGCTTTCTTT. This codes for CASSDGQGGTEAFF.

V and J are TRBV6-5 and TRBJ1-2; 9 bases match TRBD1. The CDR3 totals 15 residues. Looked up from germline, CDR1 is MNHEY and CDR2 is SVGAGI. The V segment lost 2 bases and the J segment 6 bases; nucleotides outside the gene matches: 7. CDR3 sequence: CASSYPTGTGNGYTF. CDR3 sequence (DNA): TGTGCCAGCAGTTACCCAACCGGGACAGGGAATGGCTACACCTTC.

The rearrangement links TRBV19 to TRBJ1-1, with 9 bases lining up with TRBD1. The germline CDR1 and CDR2 sequences are LNHDA and SQIVND (reference sequence). The CDR3 runs to 14 residues. The V gene end was trimmed by 6 bases and the J gene end by 4 bases; junction bases not matched to a gene: 6. CDR3 sequence (DNA): TGTGCCAGTAGACAGGGACAGGGTGCCACTGAAGCTTTCTTT. Protein product: CASRQGQGATEAFF.

This chain joins TRBV3-1 (or the pseudogene TRBV3-2) and TRBJ2-3, with 7 bases fitting TRBD2. The CDR3 covers 12 residues. Trimming cost V 8 bases and J 5 bases; bases outside gene matches: 4. CDR1 is LGHDT, CDR2 YNNKEL, per germline (reference sequence). The CDR3 bases are TGTGCCAGCGGTGGCGGGGGAGATACGCAGTATTTT. Its translation is CASGGGGDTQYF.

The V gene is TRBV19, the J gene TRBJ2-7, with TRBD1 matching over 7 bases. Trimming at V came to 4 bases and at J to 4 bases, leaving 10 bases not matched to a gene. The germline V gene encodes CDR1 LNHDA and CDR2 SQIVND (reference sequence). This CDR3 comprises 15 residues. The CDR3 sequence: CASSTSGTDLYEQYF. The CDR3 DNA sequence: TGTGCCAGTAGTACTTCCGGGACAGATCTATACGAGCAGTACTTC.

The chain is built from TRBV3-1 (or the pseudogene TRBV3-2) and TRBJ2-5, with D maybe TRBD2 (7 bases). Germline values: CDR1 LGHDT, CDR2 YNNKEL (reference sequence). V lost 1 base to trimming and J lost 5 bases, with 14 bases between them. CDR3 length: 15 residues. CDR3 in DNA: TGTGCCAGCAGCCAAGGGCAGGGGCGGGAGGAGACCCAGTACTTC. Amino acid sequence: CASSQGQGREETQYF.

The chain employs TRBV11-2 and TRBJ2-1, with 7 positions matching TRBD1. Trimming removed 5 bases from V and 9 bases from J; junction bases left unmatched: 4. Germline V gene lookup returns CDR1 SGHAT and CDR2 FQNNGV. CDR3 length: 12 amino acids. Here the CDR3 reads CASSLTGVEQFF. The CDR3 coding sequence is TGTGCCAGCAGCCTTACAGGGGTTGAGCAGTTCTTC.

The chain couples TRBV3-1 (or the pseudogene TRBV3-2) to TRBJ2-5, with 10 bases aligning to TRBD2. In germline, CDR1 is LGHDT, CDR2 YNNKEL (reference sequence). After removal of 3 bases from V and 5 bases from J, the junction contained 9 bases not matched to a gene. CDR3 length equals 16 residues. The CDR3 protein is CASSHRSGGARETQYF. CDR3 in DNA: TGTGCCAGCAGCCATCGAAGCGGGGGGGCTCGGGAGACCCAGTACTTC.

V gene TRBV2 combines with J gene TRBJ1-2; D remains unclear. Germline-derived CDR1 and CDR2 are SNHLY and FYNNEI. The CDR3 spans 11 residues. The ends were cut back, 7 bases at V and 0 bases at J, with 3 bases in the middle. The CDR3 region has the DNA TGTGCCAGCAATGCTAACTATGGCTACACCTTC. Encoded protein: CASNANYGYTF. The complete variable domain, with remaining parts taken from reference TRBV2 and TRBJ1-2, reads EPEVTQTPSHQVTQMGQEVILRCVPISNHLYFYWYRQILGQKVEFLVSFYNNEISEKSEIFDDQFSVERPDGSNFTLKIRSTKLEDSAMYFCASNANYGYTFGSGTRLTVV.

The V gene is TRBV9, the J gene TRBJ2-1; 7 bases fit TRBD2. This CDR3 has 15 amino acids. Per germline, CDR1 SGDLS and CDR2 YYNGEE. The trim removed 0 bases at V and 3 bases at J, leaving 3 bases unmatched. In DNA, the CDR3 is TGTGCCAGCAGCGTAGCGGGGGGTAACTACAATGAGCAGTTCTTC. This gives the protein CASSVAGGNYNEQFF.

V is TRBV2 and J is TRBJ1-5; 10 bases agree with TRBD1. The germline V gene has CDR1 SNHLY and CDR2 FYNNEI. CDR3 size: 19 residues. Trimming cost V 5 bases and J 0 bases; bases outside gene matches: 13. The CDR3 DNA reads as TGTGCCAGCAGTTATATTAATGGACAGGGGGATAATAGCAATCAGCCCCAGCATTTT. It encodes CASSYINGQGDNSNQPQHF.

As for this clone: At the DNA level, this CDR3 is encoded by other sequences in the same sample as well. The V gene is TRBV7-2, the J gene TRBJ1-4; D uncertain. Deletions cut 4 bases from V and 3 bases from J, with 6 bases between. This CDR3 is built from 13 residues. Germline V gene data show CDR1 as SGHTA and CDR2 as FQGNSA. The CDR3 nucleotides are TGTGCCAGCAGCTCGGAGGCTAATGAAAAACTGTTTTTT. Amino acids: CASSSEANEKLFF.

The chain couples TRBV27 to TRBJ2-2; TRBD2 matches at 10 bases. CDR1 is MNHEY and CDR2 is SMNVEV in the germline V gene (reference sequence). CDR3 size: 18 residues. Trimming took 2 bases from V and 2 from J; bases not matched to a gene: 8. CDR3 nucleotides: TGTGCCAGCAGTTTACTTGGTAGGACTAGCGGAAACACCGGGGAGCTGTTTTTT. It encodes CASSLLGRTSGNTGELFF.

The CDR3 region has the DNA TGTGCCAGCAGCCAAGATTCCCGGGGGAGCTACAATGAGCAGTTCTTC. Translating it yields CASSQDSRGSYNEQFF. The gene calls are TRBV3-1 (or the pseudogene TRBV3-2) and TRBJ2-1; perhaps TRBD2 as D (6 bases). The CDR3 loop spans 16 amino acids. CDR1 and CDR2 (germline): LGHDT, YNNKEL (reference sequence). The V gene lost 0 bases and the J gene lost 3 bases, with 12 bases spanning the gap.

The CDR3: CASSQGSGKTGELFF. Written as DNA, the CDR3 is TGTGCCAGCAGCCAAGGATCCGGGAAAACCGGGGAGCTGTTTTTT. The chain combines TRBV3-1 (or the pseudogene TRBV3-2) with TRBJ2-2; D may be TRBD2 (5 bases). Germline assignment: CDR1 LGHDT and CDR2 YNNKEL (reference sequence). The CDR3 loop spans 15 amino acids. The V end lost 1 base, the J end lost 5 bases, and 11 bases lay between the germline ends.